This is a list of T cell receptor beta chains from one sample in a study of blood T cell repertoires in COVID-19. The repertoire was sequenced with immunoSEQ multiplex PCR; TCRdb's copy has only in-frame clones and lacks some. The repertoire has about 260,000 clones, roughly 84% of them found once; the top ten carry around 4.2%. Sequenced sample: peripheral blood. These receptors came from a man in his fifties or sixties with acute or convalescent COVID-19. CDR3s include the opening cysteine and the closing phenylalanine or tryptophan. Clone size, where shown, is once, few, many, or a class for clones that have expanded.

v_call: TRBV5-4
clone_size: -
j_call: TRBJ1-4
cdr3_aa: CASSTGGANEKLFF

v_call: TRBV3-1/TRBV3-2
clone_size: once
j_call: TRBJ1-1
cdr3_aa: CASSPPPTGPITEAFF

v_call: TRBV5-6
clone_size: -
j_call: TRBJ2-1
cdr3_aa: CASSLADEPGLGNEQFF

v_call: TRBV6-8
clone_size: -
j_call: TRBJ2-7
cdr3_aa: CASSLLRGISYEQYF

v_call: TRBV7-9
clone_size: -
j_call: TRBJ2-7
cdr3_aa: CASSLSGRTYEQYF

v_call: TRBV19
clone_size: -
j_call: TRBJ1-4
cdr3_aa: CASSMAGGLKKLFF

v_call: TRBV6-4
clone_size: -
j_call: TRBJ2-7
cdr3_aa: CASSDSKSSLQVIYEQYF

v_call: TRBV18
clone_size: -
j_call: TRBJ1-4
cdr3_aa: CASSPSWQVNEKLFF

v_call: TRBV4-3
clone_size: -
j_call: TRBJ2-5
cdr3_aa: CASSQGGLAGKETQYF

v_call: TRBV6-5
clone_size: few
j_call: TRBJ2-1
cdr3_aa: CASSYGDREINEQFF

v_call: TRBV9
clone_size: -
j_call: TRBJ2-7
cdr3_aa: CASSVSPGTSFPHEQYF

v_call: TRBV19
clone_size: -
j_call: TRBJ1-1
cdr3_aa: CASSRDSNTEAFF

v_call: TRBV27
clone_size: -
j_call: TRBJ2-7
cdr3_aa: CASSLTIGTGSYEQYF

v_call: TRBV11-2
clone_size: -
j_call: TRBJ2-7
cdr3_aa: CASSLYVPRNRGVSYEQYF

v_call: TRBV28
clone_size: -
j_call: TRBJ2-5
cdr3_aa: CASSLWASGRRETQYF

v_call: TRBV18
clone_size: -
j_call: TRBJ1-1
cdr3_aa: CASSPRETEAFF

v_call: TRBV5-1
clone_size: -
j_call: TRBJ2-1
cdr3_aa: CASSLDQGGYNEQFF

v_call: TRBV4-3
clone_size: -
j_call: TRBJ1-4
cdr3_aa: CASSPDRVLSEKLFF

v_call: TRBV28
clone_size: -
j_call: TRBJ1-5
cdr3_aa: CASSRRGGQPQHF

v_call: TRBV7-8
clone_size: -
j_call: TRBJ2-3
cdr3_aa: CASSLDPGGLTDTQYF

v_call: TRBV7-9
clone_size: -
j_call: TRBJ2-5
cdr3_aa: CASRSNGHKETQYF

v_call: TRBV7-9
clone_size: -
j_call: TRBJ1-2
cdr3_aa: CASSLAGTGTSGYGYTF

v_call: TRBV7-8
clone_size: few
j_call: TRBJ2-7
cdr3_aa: CASRPTLAGVLGEQYF

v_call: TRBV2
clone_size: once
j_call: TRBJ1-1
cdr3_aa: CASSLTGMNTEAFF

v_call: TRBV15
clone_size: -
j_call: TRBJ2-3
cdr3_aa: CATSRDWRLPTDTQYF

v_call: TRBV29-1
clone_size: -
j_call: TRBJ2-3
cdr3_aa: CSSGGSTDTQYF

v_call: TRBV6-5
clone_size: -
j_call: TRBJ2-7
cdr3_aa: CASSYSGVGRNEQYF

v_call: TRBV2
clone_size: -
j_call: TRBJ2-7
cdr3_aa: CASAPGTSGYEQYF

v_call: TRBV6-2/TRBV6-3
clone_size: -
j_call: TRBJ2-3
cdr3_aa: CASSYSGHSPGLGSLDTQYF

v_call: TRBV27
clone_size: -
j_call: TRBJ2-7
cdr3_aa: CASSPSAGVSGTEQYF